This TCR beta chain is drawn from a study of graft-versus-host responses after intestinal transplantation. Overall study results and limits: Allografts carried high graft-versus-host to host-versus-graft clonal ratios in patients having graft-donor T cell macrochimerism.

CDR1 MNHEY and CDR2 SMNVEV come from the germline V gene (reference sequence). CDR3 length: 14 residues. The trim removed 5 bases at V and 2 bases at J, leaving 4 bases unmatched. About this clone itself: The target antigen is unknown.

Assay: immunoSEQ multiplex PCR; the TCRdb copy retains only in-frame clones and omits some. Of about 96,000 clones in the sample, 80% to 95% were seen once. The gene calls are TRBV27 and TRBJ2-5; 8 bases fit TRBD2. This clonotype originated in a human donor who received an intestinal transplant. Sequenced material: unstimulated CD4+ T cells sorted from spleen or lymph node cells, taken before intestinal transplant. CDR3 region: CASSPSGSQETQYF. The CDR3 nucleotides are TGTGCCAGCAGTCCTAGCGGGTCGCAAGAGACCCAGTACTTC.